The 5 T cell receptor beta chains presented below share a single source sample, sequenced in a study of T cell responses to AZD1222 COVID-19 vaccine (dated by TCRdb to 2020 to 2023). This specimen's time point label, per the study, means: about 28 days (+/-7) after the second vaccine dose. Preparation of the library involved the immunoSEQ multiplex PCR assay. TCRdb provides this immuneACCESS table in a form limited to in-frame rearrangements. Some clones are lacking; in checked studies, under half of them reflect an unresolved V gene, and why the rest are absent is not known. The sample includes tens of thousands of clones, with roughly four fifths observed a single time. Together, the top ten hold over 20% of the sample. This specimen consisted of peripheral blood, obtained 28 days after the second AZD1222 dose. Receptors were obtained from an adult who received the AZD1222 COVID-19 vaccine.

The V call is TRBV29-1, the J call TRBJ1-2, with D perhaps matching TRBD1 (6 bases). CDR1 SQVTM and CDR2 ANQGSEA come from the germline V gene. The CDR3 extends over 13 amino acids. Between the trimmed V and J ends, which lost 3 bases and 3 bases, there was a span of 11 bases. The CDR3 loop reads CSVDSAGDYGYTF. The CDR3 DNA reads as TGCAGCGTTGATTCTGCAGGGGACTATGGCTACACCTTC.

The rearrangement joins TRBV29-1 to TRBJ2-5; 12 positions match TRBD2. Germline values: CDR1 SQVTM, CDR2 ANQGSEA. Germline trimming cut 7 bases from V and 4 bases from J; bases unmatched to any gene: 4. There are 13 residues in the CDR3. The CDR3 protein is CSGLAGVSETQYF. The CDR3 DNA is TGCAGCGGACTAGCGGGAGTTTCAGAGACCCAGTACTTC. The entire variable domain, with the rest obtained from reference TRBV29-1 and TRBJ2-5, is as follows: SAVISQKPSRDICQRGTSLTIQCQVDSQVTMMFWYRQQPGQSLTLIATANQGSEATYESGFVIDKFPISRPNLTFSTLTVSNMSPEDSSIYLCSGLAGVSETQYFGPGTRLLVL.

The chain is built from TRBV5-1 and TRBJ2-1; 9 bases line up with TRBD2. The junction had 9 bases not matched to a gene; V was cut back by 0 bases and J by 8 bases. This CDR3 contains 16 residues. Germline V gene sequence: CDR1 SGHRS, CDR2 YFSETQ. The CDR3 reads CASSLDFAGGFDEQFF. CDR3 coding DNA: TGCGCCAGCAGCTTGGACTTTGCGGGAGGGTTTGATGAGCAGTTCTTC.

The sample holds a few counts of this clone. The V gene is TRBV20-1, the J gene TRBJ2-7; D may be TRBD1 (5 bases). Germline loops: CDR1 DFQATT, CDR2 SNEGSKA (reference sequence). Trimming took 2 bases from V and 6 from J, leaving 8 bases between them. The CDR3 sequence is 11 residues long. The CDR3 coding sequence is TGCAGTGCTAGAAAGGGGATCGAGCAGTACTTC. Amino acids: CSARKGIEQYF.

This clone was seen more than once but under ten times. The chain has TRBV28 and TRBJ1-5; 10 nucleotides agree with TRBD1. Germline CDR1 is MDHEN and CDR2 is SYDVKM. The V gene end was trimmed by 6 bases and the J gene end by 7 bases; junction bases not matched to a gene: 9. This CDR3 comprises 15 residues. In nucleotides, the CDR3 is TGTGCCAGCAGATCTGGACAGGGGGTTAAACAGCCCCAGCATTTT. It specifies CASRSGQGVKQPQHF.